These T cell receptor beta chains were read from a single sample in a study of blood T cell repertoires in COVID-19. Method: immunoSEQ multiplex PCR; TCRdb's copy keeps in-frame clones and lacks some. This sample has roughly 140,000 clones, with about 81% found just once. The material sequenced was peripheral blood. These TCRs come from an elderly woman with acute or convalescent COVID-19. Both conserved end residues are part of each CDR3. D genes are given only for firm matches. Clone size appears in some rows only: once, few, many, or a class for an expanded clone.

TGCGCCAGCAGCTCAAGGGGGCGCGTCGAAGCTTTCTTT,CASSSRGRVEAFF,TRBJ1-1,TRBV4-1,TRBD1,.
TGTGCCAGCTCCCAGCGCGTGGACAGATCCTACGAGCAGTACTTC,CASSQRVDRSYEQYF,TRBJ2-7,TRBV18,.,once
TGCGCCAGCGGATCCCGGACAGAGAACTCCCTTATGTATAGCAATCAGCCCCAGCATTTT,CASGSRTENSLMYSNQPQHF,TRBJ1-5,TRBV23-1,.,.
TGTGCCAGCAGTGAAGAGGACATTATTGAGATTAATCAGCCCCAGCATTTT,CASSEEDIIEINQPQHF,TRBJ1-5,TRBV6-1,.,.
TGTGCCAGCAGTGAAGGGACAGGGAGCTACGAGCAGTACTTC,CASSEGTGSYEQYF,TRBJ2-7,TRBV2,TRBD1,.
TGTGCCAGCAGAGAAGCCCTGGCAGGGGTCAATGAGCAGTTCTTC,CASREALAGVNEQFF,TRBJ2-1,TRBV5-6,.,.
TGCGCCAGCAGCTTGGGTGACAGGGGAGGCGGCTACACCTTC,CASSLGDRGGGYTF,TRBJ1-2,TRBV5-1,TRBD1,.
TGTGCCAGCAGATGGGACAGGCGCTATGGCTACACCTTC,CASRWDRRYGYTF,TRBJ1-2,TRBV2,TRBD1,.
TGTGCCAGCAGCTTGATGGTCTCTAGCGGGAACAAAGGCAATGAGCAGTTCTTC,CASSLMVSSGNKGNEQFF,TRBJ2-1,TRBV5-8,TRBD2,.
TGCGCCAGCAGTGCGACGGGATCCTATGGCAATCAGCCCCAGCATTTT,CASSATGSYGNQPQHF,TRBJ1-5,TRBV10-2,.,.
TGTGCCAGCACCCAGGAGGGAAATTCATATCAGCCCCAGCATTTT,CASTQEGNSYQPQHF,TRBJ1-5,TRBV6-5,.,.
TGTGCCAGCAGCGTGGGACAGACTTATAATTCACCCCTCCACTTT,CASSVGQTYNSPLHF,TRBJ1-6,TRBV7-9,TRBD1,.
TGTGCCAGCAGTCTAGATGAACTAGCGGGGGGCTACAATGAGCAGTTCTTC,CASSLDELAGGYNEQFF,TRBJ2-1,TRBV27,TRBD2,.
TGCGCCAGCAGCCAAGAATGGGGCAGACTCCACTATGGCTACACCTTC,CASSQEWGRLHYGYTF,TRBJ1-2,TRBV4-1,.,.
TGTGCCAGCAGTTACTCGGGACTAGCAACTAATGAGCAGTTCTTC,CASSYSGLATNEQFF,TRBJ2-1,TRBV6-2/TRBV6-3,TRBD2,.
TGCGCCAGCAGCCAAGATATTTCGACTAGCGGGTTCTTAACAGATACGCAGTATTTT,CASSQDISTSGFLTDTQYF,TRBJ2-3,TRBV4-1,TRBD2,.
TGTGCCAGCAGTTTTGGGGAAGAGGCTAGCGGGAATAATGACACCGGGGAGCTGTTTTTT,CASSFGEEASGNNDTGELFF,TRBJ2-2,TRBV28,TRBD2,.
TGTGCCAGCAGCCTAGGGACAGGGCCGGGAAACACCATATATTTT,CASSLGTGPGNTIYF,TRBJ1-3,TRBV7-2,TRBD1,.
TGTGCCAGCAGCCCCCAAGGCCTTGTGAGGAATCAGCCCCAGCATTTT,CASSPQGLVRNQPQHF,TRBJ1-5,TRBV27,.,.
TGTGCCAGCAGCTTTCGGACTGAGGCTGACTACGAGCAGTACTTC,CASSFRTEADYEQYF,TRBJ2-7,TRBV7-9,.,.
TGTGCCAGCCTCGGGACAAACGAGCAGTACTTC,CASLGTNEQYF,TRBJ2-7,TRBV13,.,.
TGTGCCAGCAGCTCACAGGGGGCACCAAATCAGCCCCAGCATTTT,CASSSQGAPNQPQHF,TRBJ1-5,TRBV7-2,TRBD1,once
TGTGCCAGCAGAGGAGGGACAGGGAGTTTCACAGATACGCAGTATTTT,CASRGGTGSFTDTQYF,TRBJ2-3,TRBV7-8,TRBD1,once
TGCGCCAGCAGCCCGGACAGGAGTGCGAGTGACGAGCAGTACTTC,CASSPDRSASDEQYF,TRBJ2-7,TRBV23-1,TRBD1,.
TGTGCCAGCAGCCCCCGCCTCGGTCGGGGAACCTACGAGCAGTACTTC,CASSPRLGRGTYEQYF,TRBJ2-7,TRBV7-9,.,.
TGTGCTAGTGGTTTACAGACAGGGTCCAATGAGCAGTTCTTC,CASGLQTGSNEQFF,TRBJ2-1,TRBV12-5,TRBD1,once
TGTGCCAGCAGTGAAGCGCATCACAGCCCCTACGAGCAGTACTTC,CASSEAHHSPYEQYF,TRBJ2-7,TRBV2,.,.
TGCGCCAGCAGCTTGTTAACTAGCGGACTCAAAAACACAGACACCGGGGAGCTGTTTTTT,CASSLLTSGLKNTDTGELFF,TRBJ2-2,TRBV5-1,TRBD2,.
TGTGCCAGCAGCTTGACAAACCGTGGGCCAGGGCATGGCTACACCTTC,CASSLTNRGPGHGYTF,TRBJ1-2,TRBV7-2,.,few
TGCGCCAGCACGGCTAGCGGCACTGCCTACGAGCAGTACTTC,CASTASGTAYEQYF,TRBJ2-7,TRBV10-2,TRBD2,.
TGCGCCAGCAGCTGGGGACAGCGACAAGAGACCCAGTACTTC,CASSWGQRQETQYF,TRBJ2-5,TRBV5-1,TRBD1,few
TGTGCCAGCAGCTCCACAGGACAGTCCTACGAGCAGTACTTC,CASSSTGQSYEQYF,TRBJ2-7,TRBV5-4,.,.